The 3 T cell receptor beta chains listed next were all sequenced from one sample in a study of Ad26.COV2.S vaccination and SARS-CoV-2 variants. Treatment in this sample: roughly 19 received Ad26.COV2.S at low or high dose, single or two shots; several received placebo; per-sample allocation not given. Sampling occurred on day 63 after the first vaccine or placebo injection. Only in-frame clones appear in the TCRdb table, and some are missing; sequencing was by immunoSEQ multiplex PCR. The sample comprises some 400,000 clones, roughly 90% of which are singletons, and over 1.5% rests with the top ten. Sample: peripheral blood, taken in a trial of Ad26.COV2.S vaccine versus placebo. The receptor source for this set is a person between 18 and 60 years old who received the Ad26.COV2.S COVID-19 vaccine or a placebo.

The chain links TRBV30 to TRBJ1-4; TRBD1 is a possible D gene (5 bases). CDR3 length: 15 amino acids. The ends were cut back, 0 bases at V and 6 bases at J, with 14 bases in the middle. Germline V lookup: CDR1 GTSNPN, CDR2 SVGIG (reference sequence). CDR3 sequence (DNA): TGTGCCTGGAGTGTCCAGGCGGGGCGGGATGAAAAACTGTTTTTT. Its protein is CAWSVQAGRDEKLFF.

The CDR3 DNA is TGTGCCAGCAGCTTGTATGGGGTCGACCAGCCCCAGCATTTT. This encodes CASSLYGVDQPQHF. The chain uses TRBV5-8 and TRBJ1-5; unclear D gene. The CDR3 consists of 14 residues. V lost 1 base and J 7 bases, leaving 12 bases between the germline ends. Germline assignment: CDR1 SGHTS and CDR2 YDEGEE.

The V gene is TRBV14, the J gene TRBJ2-5; the match to TRBD1 covers 7 bases. This CDR3 comprises 15 residues. V was clipped by 4 bases and J by 1 base; unmatched bases: 6. Germline loops: CDR1 SGHDN, CDR2 FVKESK. The CDR3 DNA is TGTGCCAGCAGCCGTAGGGGGCGGGCCCAAGAGACCCAGTACTTC. Amino acids: CASSRRGRAQETQYF. Drawing the rest from reference TRBV14 and TRBJ2-5, the complete variable domain is EAGVTQFPSHSVIEKGQTVTLRCDPISGHDNLYWYRRVMGKEIKFLLHFVKESKQDESGMPNNRFLAERTGGTYSTLKVQPAELEDSGVYFCASSRRGRAQETQYFGPGTRLLVL.